One sample yielded the 21 T cell receptor beta chains listed below, sequenced in a study of CD8+ T cells in alopecia areata. cDNA reverse transcribed from extracted RNA served as the sequencing template. Sequencing used immunoSEQ multiplex PCR; TCRdb keeps in-frame clones, though not all of them. The repertoire includes about 180,000 clones, roughly 59% of them detected once, and 1.5% to 2% sits in the top ten. The source was CD4+ T cells sorted from blood, collected at week 0. The receptors stem from a human donor with alopecia areata.

A few counts support this clone. The V and J genes are TRBV30 and TRBJ2-6, with D unclear. Germline values: CDR1 GTSNPN, CDR2 SVGIG (reference sequence). V was pared by 3 bases and J by 0 bases, with 6 bases between. The CDR3 sequence is 14 residues long. CDR3 DNA sequence: TGTGCCTGGAGGATGCTCTCTGGGGCCAACGTCCTGACTTTC. This sequence encodes CAWRMLSGANVLTF.

CDR3 region: CSVGLVGGQTNNEQFF. In DNA form, the CDR3 reads TGCAGCGTTGGTCTGGTTGGGGGACAGACTAACAATGAGCAGTTCTTC. The chain has TRBV29-1 and TRBJ2-1; TRBD1 matches 7 bases. From germline, CDR1 is SQVTM and CDR2 ANQGSEA. The CDR3 sequence is 16 residues long. Trimming cost V 4 bases and J 5 bases; bases outside gene matches: 14.

This clone was found once. J is TRBJ2-7 and V is TRBV4-2; D could derive from TRBD1 or TRBD2 (5 bases each). This CDR3 has 13 residues. Looked up from germline, CDR1 is LGHNA and CDR2 is YNFKEQ. V lost 1 base and J lost 7, with 11 bases in between. As DNA, the CDR3 is TGTGCCAGCAGCCAAGCCGGGGCGCGGGAGCAGTACTTC. Protein: CASSQAGAREQYF.

The chain has TRBV27 and TRBJ2-3; TRBD2 might be the D (6 bases). Trimming left V 3 bases short and J 1 base short, with 8 bases between. Germline CDR1 reads MNHEY; CDR2 reads SMNVEV (reference sequence). The CDR3 consists of 14 residues. CDR3 DNA sequence: TGTGCCAGCAGTTTTGGCGGGGGCACAGATACGCAGTATTTT. Protein product: CASSFGGGTDTQYF.

The V and J genes are TRBV9 and TRBJ2-6; 9 bases are a match to TRBD1. With V trimmed by 2 bases and J by 0 bases, 6 bases remained unmatched. The CDR3 is 18 amino acids. Germline CDR1 reads SGDLS; CDR2 reads YYNGEE. The CDR3 sequence is CASSVNRDRVSGANVLTF. The DNA for the CDR3 is TGTGCCAGCAGCGTCAACCGGGACAGGGTCTCTGGGGCCAACGTCCTGACTTTC.

This clone was recorded only once. The rearrangement links TRBV9 to TRBJ2-1; no reliable D call. CDR3 size: 15 residues. Between the trimmed V and J ends, which lost 4 bases and 3 bases, there was a span of 14 bases. Germline values: CDR1 SGDLS, CDR2 YYNGEE. The CDR3 sequence is CASSPSRHRYNEQFF. The CDR3 region has the DNA TGTGCCAGCAGCCCCTCTCGCCACCGCTACAATGAGCAGTTCTTC.

The genes are TRBV30 and TRBJ1-1, with 7 bases that match TRBD1. After removal of 5 bases from V and 6 bases from J, the junction contained 12 bases not matched to a gene. The germline CDR1 and CDR2 sequences are GTSNPN and SVGIG (reference sequence). This CDR3 comprises 14 residues. This CDR3 is CAWAEQGFGAEAFF. The CDR3 bases are TGTGCCTGGGCTGAACAGGGGTTTGGCGCTGAAGCTTTCTTT.

The gene calls are TRBV29-1 and TRBJ2-2; D is unclear. In germline, CDR1 is SQVTM, CDR2 ANQGSEA. The CDR3 extends over 12 amino acids. Trimming took off 6 bases at V and 7 bases at J, with 12 bases between the two ends. The CDR3 sequence: CSVDKLGGELFF. In DNA form, the CDR3 reads TGCAGCGTGGATAAGTTGGGCGGGGAGCTGTTTTTT.

This clone was recorded a few times. This chain links TRBV7-3 with TRBJ2-3, with D perhaps TRBD1 or TRBD2 (5 bases each). The CDR3 runs to 13 residues. V dropped 4 bases and J dropped 5 bases, with 10 bases sitting between them. Germline loops: CDR1 SGHTA, CDR2 FQGTGA. The CDR3 DNA reads as TGTGCCAGCAGCTCAGGGACCCAAGATACGCAGTATTTT. It yields the protein CASSSGTQDTQYF.

This clone was observed a few times. The rearrangement links TRBV19 to TRBJ2-6; D perhaps matches TRBD2 (5 bases). Germline-derived CDR1 and CDR2 are LNHDA and SQIVND (reference sequence). V lost 2 bases and J lost 3, with 11 bases in between. CDR3 length: 16 residues. The CDR3, as DNA: TGTGCCAGTAGTATACTGGGTGGAGGTGGGGCCAACGTCCTGACTTTC. Its protein product is CASSILGGGGANVLTF. Filled out from reference TRBV19 and TRBJ2-6, the complete variable domain reads DGGITQSPKYLFRKEGQNVTLSCEQNLNHDAMYWYRQDPGQGLRLIYYSQIVNDFQKGDIAEGYSVSREKKESFPLTVTSAQKNPTAFYLCASSILGGGGANVLTFGAGSRLTVL.

J is TRBJ1-1 and V is TRBV14; D unclear. Per the germline V gene, CDR1 is SGHDN and CDR2 is FVKESK. CDR3 size: 13 residues. V lost 1 base, J lost 0 bases, and 3 bases lay in between. The CDR3 loop reads CASSQGMNTEAFF. The CDR3 DNA reads as TGTGCCAGCAGCCAAGGAATGAACACTGAAGCTTTCTTT.

The chain joins TRBV28 to TRBJ1-1, with 7 bases identical to TRBD1. The germline V gene encodes CDR1 MDHEN and CDR2 SYDVKM. Trimming removed 5 bases from V and 0 bases from J; junction bases left unmatched: 3. This CDR3 region has 14 residues. CDR3: CASSEGALNTEAFF. The CDR3 region has the DNA TGTGCCAGCAGTGAGGGGGCCCTGAACACTGAAGCTTTCTTT.

The J gene is TRBJ1-2, the V gene TRBV14; D remains ambiguous. CDR1 and CDR2 from the germline V gene are SGHDN and FVKESK. V was cut by 4 bases and J by 6 bases, with 18 bases left in between. The CDR3 has 15 amino acids. The CDR3 spells CASSLPGILGDGYTF. In DNA form, the CDR3 reads TGTGCCAGCAGCCTTCCGGGGATCCTTGGGGATGGCTACACCTTC.

This clone has just a few counts. The chain is built from TRBV11-2 and TRBJ2-3; D is perhaps TRBD2 (6 bases). This CDR3 is 16 amino acids long. V shed 6 bases and J shed 1 base, with 17 bases lying between them. Germline V lookup: CDR1 SGHAT, CDR2 FQNNGV. The chain's CDR3 is CASSRRRGSGTDTQYF. DNA for the CDR3: TGTGCCAGCAGTAGAAGGCGGGGCTCTGGCACAGATACGCAGTATTTT.

V usage is TRBV15 and J usage is TRBJ2-1, with a weak D call TRBD2 (5 bases). V lost 5 bases and J lost 9, with 8 bases in between. The length of the CDR3 is 11 residues. Germline V gene sequence: CDR1 LNHNV, CDR2 YYDKDF (reference sequence). This CDR3 reads CATSRGFEQFF. CDR3 nucleotide sequence: TGTGCCACCAGCCGGGGATTTGAGCAGTTCTTC.

This clone was seen only a few times. This chain uses TRBV4-2 with TRBJ2-3; D uncertain. CDR3 length: 13 amino acids. With 1 base removed from V and 3 bases from J, the gap between germline ends came to 5 bases. The germline CDR1 and CDR2 sequences are LGHNA and YNFKEQ. The CDR3 DNA reads TGTGCCAGCAGCCAAGGGCAGACAGATACGCAGTATTTT. Protein sequence: CASSQGQTDTQYF.

The gene calls are TRBV20-1 and TRBJ2-3; no definite D call. Trimming cost V 5 bases and J 13 bases, with 7 bases left between them. In germline, CDR1 is DFQATT, CDR2 SNEGSKA (reference sequence). The CDR3 has 8 residues. CDR3: CSARVEYF. CDR3 sequence (DNA): TGCAGTGCTCGAGTGGAGTATTTT.

The chain employs TRBV27 and TRBJ2-7; 11 bases align to TRBD1. Germline loops: CDR1 MNHEY, CDR2 SMNVEV (reference sequence). The V and J ends lost 0 bases and 5 bases, in that order; junction bases with no gene match: 3. CDR3 length equals 15 residues. The chain's CDR3 is CASSLSWTGGNEQYF. In nucleotides, the CDR3 is TGTGCCAGCAGTTTATCTTGGACAGGGGGCAACGAGCAGTACTTC.

The chain links TRBV29-1 to TRBJ1-5, with 7 nucleotides matching TRBD1. Germline assignment: CDR1 SQVTM and CDR2 ANQGSEA. V dropped 4 bases and J dropped 7; count of bases not matched to a gene: 7. This CDR3 has 13 residues. The CDR3 region is CSVGPQGDQPQHF. The CDR3 DNA sequence: TGCAGCGTTGGCCCTCAGGGGGACCAGCCCCAGCATTTT.

Points on this clone: This sample includes further DNA sequences coding for the same CDR3. The CDR3, as DNA: TGCAGCGTACAAGGCTCGGATGGCTACACCTTC. Amino acids: CSVQGSDGYTF. The rearrangement uses TRBV29-1 and TRBJ1-2; the D is unclear. V was shortened by 6 bases and J by 6 bases, with 11 bases between the two germline ends. Germline assignment: CDR1 SQVTM and CDR2 ANQGSEA. CDR3 length: 11 amino acids. Drawing the rest from reference TRBV29-1 and TRBJ1-2, the complete variable domain is SAVISQKPSRDICQRGTSLTIQCQVDSQVTMMFWYRQQPGQSLTLIATANQGSEATYESGFVIDKFPISRPNLTFSTLTVSNMSPEDSSIYLCSVQGSDGYTFGSGTRLTVV.

This chain links TRBV7-2 with TRBJ2-2; 7 positions match TRBD1. Germline lookup yields CDR1 SGHTA and CDR2 FQGNSA. Losses at the gene ends were 2 bases for V and 4 bases for J; bases not matched to a gene: 7. CDR3 length equals 16 residues. The CDR3 sequence: CASSLSGTALTGELFF. The CDR3, as DNA: TGTGCCAGCAGCTTATCCGGGACAGCCCTCACCGGGGAGCTGTTTTTT.